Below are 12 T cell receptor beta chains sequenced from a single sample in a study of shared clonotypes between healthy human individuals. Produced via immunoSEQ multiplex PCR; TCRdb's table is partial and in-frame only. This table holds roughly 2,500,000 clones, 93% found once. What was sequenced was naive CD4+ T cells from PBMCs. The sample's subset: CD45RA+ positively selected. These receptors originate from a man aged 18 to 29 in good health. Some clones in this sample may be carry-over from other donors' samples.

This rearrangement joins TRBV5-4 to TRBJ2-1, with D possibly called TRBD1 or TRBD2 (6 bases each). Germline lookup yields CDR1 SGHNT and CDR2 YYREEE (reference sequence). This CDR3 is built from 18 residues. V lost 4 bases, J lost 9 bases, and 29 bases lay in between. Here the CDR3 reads CASSPPRGQPRGSSEQFF. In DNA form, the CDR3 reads TGTGCCAGCAGCCCCCCGCGGGGCCAGCCCAGGGGTAGTAGTGAGCAGTTCTTC.

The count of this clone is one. CDR3 sequence (DNA): TGTGCCAGCCGACTAGGACAGGGAATCTACGAGCAGTACTTC. Its translation is CASRLGQGIYEQYF. V is TRBV6-1 and J is TRBJ2-7; 8 nucleotides align to TRBD1. The CDR3 length is 14 residues. The J segment lost 3 bases and the V segment lost 8 bases, leaving 9 bases of the junction unmatched. Germline assignment: CDR1 MNHNS and CDR2 SASEGT.

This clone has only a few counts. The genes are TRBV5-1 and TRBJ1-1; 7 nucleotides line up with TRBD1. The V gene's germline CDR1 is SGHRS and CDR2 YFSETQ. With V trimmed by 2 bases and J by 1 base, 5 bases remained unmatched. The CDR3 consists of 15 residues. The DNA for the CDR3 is TGCGCCAGCAGCTTTACGACAGGGCCGAACACTGAAGCTTTCTTT. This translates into CASSFTTGPNTEAFF.

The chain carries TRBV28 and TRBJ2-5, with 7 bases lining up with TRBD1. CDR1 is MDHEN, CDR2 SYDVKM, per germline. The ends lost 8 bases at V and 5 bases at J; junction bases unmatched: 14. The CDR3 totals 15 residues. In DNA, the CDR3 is TGTGCCAGCGGACGGGACAGAAGACTTGGGGAGACCCAGTACTTC. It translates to CASGRDRRLGETQYF.

CDR3 bases: TGTGCCAGCAGCTCTAGACAGGGGGGGGACGAGCAGTACTTC. This gives the protein CASSSRQGGDEQYF. The chain carries TRBV5-4 and TRBJ2-7; 9 nucleotides agree with TRBD1. CDR1 and CDR2 (germline): SGHNT, YYREEE (reference sequence). The CDR3 loop spans 14 amino acids. The junction had 6 bases not matched to a gene; V was cut back by 3 bases and J by 5 bases. Based on the CDR3 plus reference TRBV5-4 and TRBJ2-7, the full variable domain is ETGVTQSPTHLIKTRGQQVTLRCSSQSGHNTVSWYQQALGQGPQFIFQYYREEENGRGNFPPRFSGLQFPNYSSELNVNALELDDSALYLCASSSRQGGDEQYFGPGTRLTVT.

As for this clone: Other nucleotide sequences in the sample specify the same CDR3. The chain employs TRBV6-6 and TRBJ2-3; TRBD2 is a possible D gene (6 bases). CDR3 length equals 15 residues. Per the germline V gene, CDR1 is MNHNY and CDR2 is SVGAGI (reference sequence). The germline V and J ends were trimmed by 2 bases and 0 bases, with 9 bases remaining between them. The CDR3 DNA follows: TGTGCCAGCAGTTACAGTAGCGGTAGCACAGATACGCAGTATTTT. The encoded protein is CASSYSSGSTDTQYF.

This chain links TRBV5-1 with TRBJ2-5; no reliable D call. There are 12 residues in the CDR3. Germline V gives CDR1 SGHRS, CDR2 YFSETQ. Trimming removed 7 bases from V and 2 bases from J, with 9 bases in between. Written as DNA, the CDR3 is TGCGCCAGCTTCGAGGTACAAGAGACCCAGTACTTC. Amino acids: CASFEVQETQYF.

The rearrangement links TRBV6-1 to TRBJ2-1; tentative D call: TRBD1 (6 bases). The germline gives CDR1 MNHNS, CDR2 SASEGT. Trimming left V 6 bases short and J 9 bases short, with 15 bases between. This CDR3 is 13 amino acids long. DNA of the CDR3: TGTGCCAGCAGAAAAGGGGGTGGGACTGAGCAGTTCTTC. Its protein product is CASRKGGGTEQFF.

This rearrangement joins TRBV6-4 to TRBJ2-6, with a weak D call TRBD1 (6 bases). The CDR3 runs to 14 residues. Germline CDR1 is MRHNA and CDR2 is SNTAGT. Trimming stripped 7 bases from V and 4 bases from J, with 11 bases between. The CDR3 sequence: CASKQGSGANVLTF. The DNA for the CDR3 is TGTGCCAGCAAACAGGGTTCCGGGGCCAACGTCCTGACTTTC.

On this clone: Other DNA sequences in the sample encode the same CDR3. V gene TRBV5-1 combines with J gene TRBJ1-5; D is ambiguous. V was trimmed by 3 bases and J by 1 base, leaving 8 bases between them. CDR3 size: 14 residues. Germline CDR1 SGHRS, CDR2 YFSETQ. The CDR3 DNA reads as TGCGCCAGCAGCTCGGACGGAAGCAATCAGCCCCAGCATTTT. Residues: CASSSDGSNQPQHF.

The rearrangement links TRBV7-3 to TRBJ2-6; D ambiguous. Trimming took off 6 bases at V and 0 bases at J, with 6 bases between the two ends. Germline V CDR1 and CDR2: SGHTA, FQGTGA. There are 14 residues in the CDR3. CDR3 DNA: TGTGCCAGCAGAAGAGACTCTGGGGCCAACGTCCTGACTTTC. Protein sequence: CASRRDSGANVLTF.

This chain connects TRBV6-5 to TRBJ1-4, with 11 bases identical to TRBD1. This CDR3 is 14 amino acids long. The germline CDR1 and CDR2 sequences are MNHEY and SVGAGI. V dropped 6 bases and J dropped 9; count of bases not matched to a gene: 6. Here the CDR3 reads CASRTGTGGQKLFF. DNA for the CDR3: TGTGCCAGCAGGACCGGGACAGGGGGACAAAAACTGTTTTTT.